The clone carrying this T cell receptor beta chain was counted a single time. The target antigen is unknown. The sample comes from a study of cytomegalovirus exposure and HLA in healthy donors. Study-wide points: The number of N-insertions in an Asian-associated ancestry cluster was reportedly below the approximately 700-donor mean in a later analysis. Reported findings show TCR beta sequences accurately forecast HLA-A and HLA-B alleles in most subjects.

13 Jbeta primers and 60 Vbeta primers were used for the PCR. Sequencing used immunoSEQ multiplex PCR; TCRdb keeps in-frame clones, though not all of them. This sample has some 170,000 clones; about four fifths occur once, and the top ten carry roughly 10%. The CDR3 has 17 residues. Germline V gene sequence: CDR1 SGHDT, CDR2 YYEEEE. Trimming took 1 base from V and 2 from J; bases not matched to a gene: 10. The sequence was obtained from a man over 45 in good health and CMV-seropositive. Sample: PBMCs. The gene calls are TRBV5-6 and TRBJ2-3, with 7 bases fitting TRBD2. The CDR3 bases are TGTGCCAGCAGCTTGTATCTAGCGGAGGGTTCCACAGATACGCAGTATTTT. Its translation: CASSLYLAEGSTDTQYF.